The entry below describes one T cell receptor beta chain. The PCR had 60 Vbeta and 13 Jbeta primers. TCRdb keeps only in-frame clones here, not all; method: immunoSEQ multiplex PCR. Of roughly 200,000 clones listed, 75% to 85% are singletons. This specimen comes from a study of cytomegalovirus exposure and HLA in healthy donors. The CDR3 totals 15 residues. After removal of 7 bases from V and 5 bases from J, the junction contained 10 bases not matched to a gene. Germline-derived CDR1 and CDR2 are LNHDA and SQIVND (reference sequence). The sample was PBMCs. The chain couples TRBV19 to TRBJ2-2; 7 bases match TRBD1. The receptor comes from a woman aged 55-69 years in good health and CMV-seropositive. The CDR3 is CASNPAGGLTGELFF. CDR3 DNA sequence: TGTGCCAGTAACCCCGCAGGGGGATTGACCGGGGAGCTGTTTTTT.